These T cell receptor beta chains were read from a single sample in a study of cytotoxic CD8 clonotypes in ibrutinib-treated CLL. The assay was immunoSEQ multiplex PCR, and TCRdb's table has in-frame clones only and misses some. Among 29,000 or so clones listed, roughly 76% were seen once. This specimen was PBMCs, taken after 36 months of ibrutinib treatment. The receptors stem from a human donor with chronic lymphocytic leukemia. Each CDR3 is given with its conserved first and last residue. Fields, in order: V gene, J gene, CDR3 protein.

V gene: TRBV19; J gene: TRBJ1-5; CDR3 protein: CASSIEGYSNQPQHF
V gene: TRBV7-6; J gene: TRBJ2-3; CDR3 protein: CASSLFRSTDTQYF
V gene: TRBV7-3; J gene: TRBJ2-5; CDR3 protein: CASSRDRSTTQYF
V gene: TRBV18; J gene: TRBJ2-3; CDR3 protein: CASSRGSITDTQYF
V gene: TRBV2; J gene: TRBJ2-7; CDR3 protein: CASRGLAGFYEQYF
V gene: TRBV9; J gene: TRBJ2-3; CDR3 protein: CASSVGAAGGLGTQYF
V gene: TRBV5-1; J gene: TRBJ2-3; CDR3 protein: CASSLGLAGGPDTQYF
V gene: TRBV6-5; J gene: TRBJ2-1; CDR3 protein: CASTDYNEQFF
V gene: TRBV7-8; J gene: TRBJ1-2; CDR3 protein: CASSSYMEGPTNYGYTF
V gene: TRBV19; J gene: TRBJ2-7; CDR3 protein: CASSIGPGPIYEQYF
V gene: TRBV11-2; J gene: TRBJ2-7; CDR3 protein: CASSQGQGGYEQYF
V gene: TRBV7-2; J gene: TRBJ1-1; CDR3 protein: CASSFVAWGPTNTEAFF
V gene: TRBV29-1; J gene: TRBJ2-5; CDR3 protein: CSVEEGLQETQYF
V gene: TRBV6-5; J gene: TRBJ2-7; CDR3 protein: CASSYGLGGSYEQYF
V gene: TRBV5-6; J gene: TRBJ1-2; CDR3 protein: CASRPVPREGYTF
V gene: TRBV6-5; J gene: TRBJ1-1; CDR3 protein: CASSRTPTEAFF
V gene: TRBV5-5; J gene: TRBJ1-5; CDR3 protein: CASAYGTDNQPQHF
V gene: TRBV5-1; J gene: TRBJ2-2; CDR3 protein: CASTPGGVKTGELFF
V gene: TRBV6-5; J gene: TRBJ2-1; CDR3 protein: CASSYGQGLYNEQFF
V gene: TRBV7-9; J gene: TRBJ2-1; CDR3 protein: CASSPRRGGDEQFF
V gene: TRBV4-1; J gene: TRBJ2-1; CDR3 protein: CASSHRENEQFF
V gene: TRBV9; J gene: TRBJ2-2; CDR3 protein: CASSLGTPTGELFF
V gene: TRBV9; J gene: TRBJ2-5; CDR3 protein: CASSAGTGIETQYF
V gene: TRBV4-1; J gene: TRBJ2-3; CDR3 protein: CASSQVGMRSDTQYF